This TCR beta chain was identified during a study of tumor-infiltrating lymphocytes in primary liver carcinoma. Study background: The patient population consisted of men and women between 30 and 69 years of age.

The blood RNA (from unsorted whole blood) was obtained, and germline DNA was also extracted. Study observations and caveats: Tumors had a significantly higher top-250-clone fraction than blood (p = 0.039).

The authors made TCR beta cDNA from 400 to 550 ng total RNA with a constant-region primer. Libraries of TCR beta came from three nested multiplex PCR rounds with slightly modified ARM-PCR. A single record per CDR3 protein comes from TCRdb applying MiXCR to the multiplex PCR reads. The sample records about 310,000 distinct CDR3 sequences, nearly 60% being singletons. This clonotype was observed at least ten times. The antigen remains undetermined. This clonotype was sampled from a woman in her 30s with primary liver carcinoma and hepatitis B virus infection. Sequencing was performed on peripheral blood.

CDR3 residues: CASSLFGTSTRAHTDTQYF. The DNA for the CDR3 is TGTGCCAGCAGCTTATTCGGGACTAGCACGAGGGCGCACACAGATACGCAGTATTTT. The chain joins TRBV11-2 to TRBJ2-3; 9 positions match TRBD2. CDR1 SGHAT and CDR2 FQNNGV come from the germline V gene. This CDR3 has 19 residues. After removal of 2 bases from V and 2 bases from J, the junction contained 14 bases not matched to a gene.